This T cell receptor (beta chain) was sequenced for a study of blood T cell repertoires in COVID-19. Turning to the study itself: Spain, Italy and the United States supplied samples that represented acute and convalescent COVID-19. PBMCs, B-cell-depleted T cells, or T cells provided the cDNA or gDNA that made up the material.

This clone was detected only once. V was shortened by 3 bases and J by 11 bases, with 23 bases between the two germline ends. The CDR3 consists of 15 residues. Looked up from germline, CDR1 is SGDLS and CDR2 is YYNGEE. In the source study's methods: Nucleated cell counts were estimated from reference gene primer amplification. The table came from immunoSEQ multiplex PCR; TCRdb's copy has only in-frame clones and leaves some out. V and J calls and clone size are as listed in that table; D and trimming were resolved from the DNA. The sample includes about 60,000 clones, 75% to 85% of them seen just once.

Sequencing used peripheral blood. The sequence was obtained from a human donor in a cohort sampled during active COVID-19. The V gene is TRBV9, the J gene TRBJ1-1; unclear D gene. CDR3 DNA sequence: TGTGCCAGCAGCGAGTTCCAGTGGGCGGGAGGTGGGGCTTTCTTT. The encoded protein is CASSEFQWAGGGAFF.